This T cell receptor beta chain was identified during a study of T cells in Graves' hyperthyroidism and ophthalmopathy. On the study more broadly: Blood from the periphery was taken at initial diagnosis, before any treatment.

This clonotype has just a few counts. It was uncontrolled infection, other autoimmune disease, pregnancy or lactation that excluded patients. This CDR3 spans 12 amino acids. The germline V and J ends were trimmed by 6 bases and 7 bases, with 13 bases remaining between them. CDR1 and CDR2 from the germline V gene are MNHEY and SVGEGT. Using RNA transcripts as the source, TCR beta CDR3 regions were amplified. With the HTBI primer set, the TCR CDR3 went through a first round of RT-PCR. TCRdb ran MiXCR on the multiplex PCR reads and lists one entry per CDR3 protein. This table holds roughly 300,000 distinct CDR3 sequences, approximately 15% found once.

Sequenced input: blood. This clonotype was obtained from a woman in her 30s with Graves' hyperthyroidism. V gene TRBV6-2 or TRBV6-3 combines with J gene TRBJ2-7; possibly TRBD1 or TRBD2 for D (5 bases each). The CDR3 region is CASSRDQNEQYF. The CDR3 nucleotides are TGTGCCAGCAGCAGGGACCAAAATGAGCAGTACTTC.